A selection of T cell receptor beta chains follows, all from one sample in a study of cytomegalovirus exposure and HLA in healthy donors. Sequencing used immunoSEQ multiplex PCR; TCRdb keeps in-frame clones, though not all of them. This table has under 200,000 clones, less than 80% appearing once. Sequencing was performed on PBMCs. The origin of the receptors is a woman aged 25 to 39 in good health and CMV-seropositive. CDR3s include the opening cysteine and the closing phenylalanine or tryptophan. The D gene is left open where the match is weak. Only part of the rows carry a size: once, few, many, or a class if the clone is expanded.

CDR3: CASSQEPRQGFLGTNEKLFF; DNA: TGCGCCAGCAGCCAAGAACCGAGACAGGGTTTTTTAGGAACTAATGAAAAACTGTTTTTT; D: TRBD1; V: TRBV4-3; size: .; J: TRBJ1-4
CDR3: CASSSTYSNQPQHF; DNA: TGTGCCAGCAGCTCAACATATAGCAATCAGCCCCAGCATTTT; D: .; V: TRBV11-2; size: .; J: TRBJ1-5
CDR3: CASSQREDSYEQYF; DNA: TGTGCCAGCAGCCAGCGGGAGGACTCCTACGAGCAGTACTTC; D: TRBD2; V: TRBV11-3; size: .; J: TRBJ2-7
CDR3: CASSLQGSDGYTF; DNA: TGTGCCAGCAGCTTACAGGGTTCGGATGGCTACACCTTC; D: .; V: TRBV7-2; size: .; J: TRBJ1-2
CDR3: CASSSRDSQETQYF; DNA: TGTGCCAGCAGTTCACGGGACAGCCAAGAGACCCAGTACTTC; D: TRBD1; V: TRBV27; size: .; J: TRBJ2-5
CDR3: CASRGRGGTYNEQFF; DNA: TGTGCCAGCAGAGGACGGGGAGGGACCTACAATGAGCAGTTCTTC; D: TRBD2; V: TRBV2; size: few; J: TRBJ2-1
CDR3: CASSWPWTTRRHTQYF; DNA: TGTGCCAGCAGCTGGCCGTGGACTACACGCAGGCATACGCAGTATTTT; D: .; V: TRBV11-2; size: .; J: TRBJ2-3
CDR3: CASSQRQTSGRTGANVLTF; DNA: TGCGCCAGCAGCCAACGCCAGACTAGCGGGAGAACAGGGGCCAACGTCCTGACTTTC; D: TRBD2; V: TRBV4-1; size: few; J: TRBJ2-6
CDR3: CASSVKWVAGEIDTQYF; DNA: TGTGCCAGCAGCGTAAAATGGGTAGCGGGAGAGATAGATACGCAGTATTTT; D: TRBD2; V: TRBV9; size: .; J: TRBJ2-3
CDR3: CASTDGDGTGTYEQYF; DNA: TGTGCCAGTACCGATGGAGATGGGACAGGGACCTACGAGCAGTACTTC; D: TRBD1; V: TRBV19; size: .; J: TRBJ2-7
CDR3: CASSRSRGLTTDTQYF; DNA: TGTGCCAGCAGCCGGAGCAGGGGCCTTACCACAGATACGCAGTATTTT; D: .; V: TRBV5-5; size: .; J: TRBJ2-3
CDR3: CASSSDSQETQYF; DNA: TGTGCCAGCAGCTCAGACAGTCAAGAGACCCAGTACTTC; D: .; V: TRBV7-8; size: .; J: TRBJ2-5
CDR3: CASSQAGPWTGELFF; DNA: TGTGCCAGCAGCCAGGCGGGACCGTGGACCGGGGAGCTGTTTTTT; D: .; V: TRBV4-2; size: .; J: TRBJ2-2
CDR3: CASSLQGARGYTF; DNA: TGTGCCAGCAGTCTACAGGGGGCGCGCGGCTACACCTTC; D: TRBD1; V: TRBV2; size: .; J: TRBJ1-2
CDR3: CASGLTYNEQFF; DNA: TGCGCCAGCGGACTCACCTACAATGAGCAGTTCTTC; D: .; V: TRBV4-1; size: .; J: TRBJ2-1
CDR3: CSARRTGLPGELFF; DNA: TGCAGTGCCCGGCGGACTGGACTCCCAGGGGAGCTGTTTTTT; D: .; V: TRBV29-1; size: .; J: TRBJ2-2
CDR3: CATSRDRSGTGSYEQYF; DNA: TGTGCCACCAGCAGAGACCGATCCGGGACAGGGAGCTACGAGCAGTACTTC; D: TRBD1; V: TRBV15; size: .; J: TRBJ2-7
CDR3: CASSPPSPATGELFF; DNA: TGTGCCAGCTCACCACCGTCCCCCGCGACCGGGGAGCTGTTTTTT; D: .; V: TRBV18; size: .; J: TRBJ2-2
CDR3: CASSLALDRGETQYF; DNA: TGTGCCAGCAGCTTAGCCCTAGACAGGGGGGAGACCCAGTACTTC; D: TRBD1; V: TRBV7-2; size: .; J: TRBJ2-5
CDR3: CASSRNRENYGYTF; DNA: TGCGCCAGCAGCCGAAACAGGGAGAACTATGGCTACACCTTC; D: .; V: TRBV4-3; size: .; J: TRBJ1-2
CDR3: CASSLELAGWYEQYF; DNA: TGTGCCAGCAGCTTGGAACTAGCGGGATGGTACGAGCAGTACTTC; D: TRBD2; V: TRBV5-4; size: .; J: TRBJ2-7
CDR3: CASKPTDNYGYTF; DNA: TGTGCCAGCAAACCGACAGACAACTATGGCTACACCTTC; D: .; V: TRBV6-5; size: .; J: TRBJ1-2
CDR3: CASSFYGADLYGYTF; DNA: TGTGCCAGCAGCTTCTATGGGGCAGACTTGTATGGCTACACCTTC; D: .; V: TRBV5-6; size: .; J: TRBJ1-2
CDR3: CAWSPSGRAYHEQYF; DNA: TGTGCCTGGAGTCCTAGCGGGAGGGCCTACCACGAGCAGTACTTC; D: TRBD2; V: TRBV30; size: few; J: TRBJ2-7
CDR3: CASSSMDSPYNVAGYTF; DNA: TGTGCCAGCAGCTCGATGGACAGCCCGTATAACGTCGCTGGCTACACCTTC; D: .; V: TRBV4-2; size: .; J: TRBJ1-2
CDR3: CASSLAQGAHEQYF; DNA: TGTGCCAGCAGCTTAGCACAGGGGGCGCACGAGCAGTACTTC; D: TRBD1; V: TRBV6-6; size: .; J: TRBJ2-7
CDR3: CASSEAEGIYGYTF; DNA: TGTGCCAGCAGTGAAGCGGAGGGAATCTATGGCTACACCTTC; D: .; V: TRBV2; size: .; J: TRBJ1-2
CDR3: CASSFSGTIGEKLFF; DNA: TGTGCCAGCAGCTTTAGTGGGACTATCGGGGAAAAACTGTTTTTT; D: .; V: TRBV7-9; size: .; J: TRBJ1-4
CDR3: CASSFPGLAGGHDNEQFF; DNA: TGTGCCAGCAGCTTTCCCGGACTAGCGGGGGGCCATGACAATGAGCAGTTCTTC; D: TRBD2; V: TRBV7-6; size: .; J: TRBJ2-1
CDR3: CASRLRGLAGGQETQYF; DNA: TGTGCCAGCAGACTGAGGGGCCTAGCGGGAGGCCAAGAGACCCAGTACTTC; D: TRBD2; V: TRBV11-2; size: .; J: TRBJ2-5
CDR3: CSVVDRTLSGGGGYTF; DNA: TGCAGCGTGGTAGACCGGACTCTCTCTGGGGGCGGGGGCTACACCTTC; D: .; V: TRBV29-1; size: .; J: TRBJ1-2
CDR3: CASSFVPDRTGHPNTEAFF; DNA: TGTGCCAGCAGCTTTGTCCCAGACAGAACCGGGCATCCCAACACTGAAGCTTTCTTT; D: .; V: TRBV13; size: few; J: TRBJ1-1
CDR3: CASSFWARATIEAFF; DNA: TGTGCCAGCAGCTTCTGGGCCAGGGCCACAATTGAAGCTTTCTTT; D: .; V: TRBV5-6; size: few; J: TRBJ1-1
CDR3: CASSLGARVTNTGELFF; DNA: TGTGCCAGTAGTTTAGGGGCGCGGGTTACGAACACCGGGGAGCTGTTTTTT; D: .; V: TRBV19; size: few; J: TRBJ2-2
CDR3: CASSYSFIGSVNIQYF; DNA: TGTGCCAGCAGTTACTCGTTTATCGGGTCCGTAAACATTCAGTACTTC; D: .; V: TRBV6-6; size: .; J: TRBJ2-4
CDR3: CASRGRTDTQYF; DNA: TGCGCCAGCAGGGGGCGCACAGATACGCAGTATTTT; D: .; V: TRBV5-1; size: .; J: TRBJ2-3
CDR3: CASSLIAGGEDEQYF; DNA: TGTGCCAGCAGCTTGATAGCGGGAGGAGAGGACGAGCAGTACTTC; D: TRBD2; V: TRBV11-3; size: .; J: TRBJ2-7
CDR3: CSATGFDTQYF; DNA: TGCAGTGCCACAGGGTTTGATACGCAGTATTTT; D: .; V: TRBV20-1; size: .; J: TRBJ2-3
CDR3: CAYSPGTDSYNEQFF; DNA: TGTGCCTACAGCCCCGGGACAGACTCCTACAATGAGCAGTTCTTC; D: TRBD1; V: TRBV30; size: .; J: TRBJ2-1
CDR3: CASSLGTESNSPLHF; DNA: TGTGCCAGCAGCCTGGGGACAGAAAGTAATTCACCCCTCCACTTT; D: TRBD1; V: TRBV7-8; size: .; J: TRBJ1-6